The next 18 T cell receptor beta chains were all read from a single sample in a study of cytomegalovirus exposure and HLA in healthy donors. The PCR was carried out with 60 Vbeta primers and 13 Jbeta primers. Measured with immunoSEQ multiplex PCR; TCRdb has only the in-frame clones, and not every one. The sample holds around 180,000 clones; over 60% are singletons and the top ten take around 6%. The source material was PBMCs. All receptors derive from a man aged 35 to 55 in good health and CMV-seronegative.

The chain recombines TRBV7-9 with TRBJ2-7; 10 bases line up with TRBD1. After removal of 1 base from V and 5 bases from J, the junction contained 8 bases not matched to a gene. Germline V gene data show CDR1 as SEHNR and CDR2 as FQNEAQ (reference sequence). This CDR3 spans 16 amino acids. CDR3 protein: CASSLGRTGGFDEQYF. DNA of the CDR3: TGTGCCAGCAGCTTAGGTCGGACAGGGGGGTTCGACGAGCAGTACTTC. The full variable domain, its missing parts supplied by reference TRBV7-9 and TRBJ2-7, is DTGVSQNPRHKITKRGQNVTFRCDPISEHNRLYWYRQTLGQGPEFLTYFQNEAQLEKSRLLSDRFSAERPKGSFSTLEIQRTEQGDSAMYLCASSLGRTGGFDEQYFGPGTRLTVT.

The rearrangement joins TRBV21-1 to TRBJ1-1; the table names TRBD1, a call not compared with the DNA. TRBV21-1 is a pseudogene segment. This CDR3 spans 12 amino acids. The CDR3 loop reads CASKQGRTEAFF. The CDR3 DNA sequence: TGTGCCAGCAAACAGGGTAGGACTGAAGCTTTCTTT.

The CDR3 sequence: CASSPGQGSYIQYF. The CDR3 nucleotides are TGTGCCAGCAGCCCGGGACAGGGTAGCTACATTCAGTACTTC. The rearrangement uses TRBV7-3 and TRBJ2-4; 9 bases match TRBD1. The V gene's germline CDR1 is SGHTA and CDR2 FQGTGA. V was clipped by 5 bases and J by 8 bases; unmatched bases: 7. This CDR3 spans 14 amino acids. Filled out from reference TRBV7-3 and TRBJ2-4, the complete variable domain reads GAGVSQTPSNKVTEKGKYVELRCDPISGHTALYWYRQSLGQGPEFLIYFQGTGAADDSGLPNDRFFAVRPEGSVSTLKIQRTERGDSAVYLCASSPGQGSYIQYFGAGTRLSVL.

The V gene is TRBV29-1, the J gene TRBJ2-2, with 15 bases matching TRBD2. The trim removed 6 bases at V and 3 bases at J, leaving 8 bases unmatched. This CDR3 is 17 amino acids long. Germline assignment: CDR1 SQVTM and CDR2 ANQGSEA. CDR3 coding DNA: TGCAGCGTCCTGGGACTAGCGGGAGGAGTGGACACCGGGGAGCTGTTTTTT. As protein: CSVLGLAGGVDTGELFF.

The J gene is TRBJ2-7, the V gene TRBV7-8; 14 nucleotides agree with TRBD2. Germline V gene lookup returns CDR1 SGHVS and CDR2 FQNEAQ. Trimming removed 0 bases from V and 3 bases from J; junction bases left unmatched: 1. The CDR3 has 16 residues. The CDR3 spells CASSLAGTSGSYEQYF. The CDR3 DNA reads TGTGCCAGCAGCTTAGCGGGGACTAGCGGGAGCTACGAGCAGTACTTC. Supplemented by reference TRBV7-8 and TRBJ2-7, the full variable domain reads GAGVSQSPRYKVAKRGQDVALRCDPISGHVSLFWYQQALGQGPEFLTYFQNEAQLDKSGLPSDRFFAERPEGSVSTLKIQRTQQEDSAVYLCASSLAGTSGSYEQYFGPGTRLTVT.

The CDR3 sequence: CSVGMKGAADEQYF. Here the CDR3 DNA reads TGCAGCGTTGGAATGAAGGGGGCGGCTGACGAGCAGTACTTC. The chain has TRBV29-1 and TRBJ2-7; 7 nucleotides agree with TRBD1. CDR1 is SQVTM and CDR2 is ANQGSEA in the germline V gene. The V and J ends lost 4 bases and 5 bases, in that order; junction bases with no gene match: 11. This CDR3 region has 14 residues.

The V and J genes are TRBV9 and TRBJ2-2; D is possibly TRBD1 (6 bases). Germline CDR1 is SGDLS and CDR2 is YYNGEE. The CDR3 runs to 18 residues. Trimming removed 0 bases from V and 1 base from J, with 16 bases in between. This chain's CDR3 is CASSVAGHEILNTGELFF. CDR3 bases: TGTGCCAGCAGCGTAGCGGGACACGAAATTTTGAACACCGGGGAGCTGTTTTTT.

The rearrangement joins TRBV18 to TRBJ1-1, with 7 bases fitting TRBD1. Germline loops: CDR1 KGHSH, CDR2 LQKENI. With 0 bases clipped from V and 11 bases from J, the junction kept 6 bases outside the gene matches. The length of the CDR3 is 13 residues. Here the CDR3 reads CASSPPTGDGAFF. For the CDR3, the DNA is TGTGCCAGCTCACCACCTACAGGGGACGGCGCTTTCTTT.

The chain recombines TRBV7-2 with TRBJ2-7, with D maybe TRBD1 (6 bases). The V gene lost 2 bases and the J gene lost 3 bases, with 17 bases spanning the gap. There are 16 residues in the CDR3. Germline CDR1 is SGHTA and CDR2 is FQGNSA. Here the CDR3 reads CASSLSAGAQFYEQYF. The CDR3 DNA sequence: TGTGCCAGCAGCTTATCGGCAGGGGCCCAATTCTACGAGCAGTACTTC.

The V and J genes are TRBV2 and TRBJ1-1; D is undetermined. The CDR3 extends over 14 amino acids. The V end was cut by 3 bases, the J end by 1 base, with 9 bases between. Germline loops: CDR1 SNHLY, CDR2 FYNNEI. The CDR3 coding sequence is TGTGCCAGCAGTGAGATGAGCCCGAACACTGAAGCTTTCTTT. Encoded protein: CASSEMSPNTEAFF.

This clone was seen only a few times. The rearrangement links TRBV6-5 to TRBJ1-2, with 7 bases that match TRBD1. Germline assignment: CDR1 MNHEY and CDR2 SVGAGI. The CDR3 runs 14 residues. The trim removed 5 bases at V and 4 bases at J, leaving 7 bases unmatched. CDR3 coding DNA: TGTGCCAGCAGTGACGGAGGGGACAGCTATGGCTACACCTTC. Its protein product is CASSDGGDSYGYTF.

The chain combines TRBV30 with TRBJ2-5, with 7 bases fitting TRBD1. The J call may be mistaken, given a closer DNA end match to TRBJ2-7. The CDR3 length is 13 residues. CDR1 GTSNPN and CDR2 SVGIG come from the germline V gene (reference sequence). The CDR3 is CAWSVTGAYEQYF. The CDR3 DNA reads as TGTGCCTGGAGTGTAACAGGGGCCTACGAGCAGTACTTC.

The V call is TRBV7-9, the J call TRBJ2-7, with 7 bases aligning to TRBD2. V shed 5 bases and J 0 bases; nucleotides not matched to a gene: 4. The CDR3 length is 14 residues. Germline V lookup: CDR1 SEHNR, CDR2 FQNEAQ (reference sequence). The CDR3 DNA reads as TGTGCCAGCAGCGTGGGAGGGGTCTCCTACGAGCAGTACTTC. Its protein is CASSVGGVSYEQYF.

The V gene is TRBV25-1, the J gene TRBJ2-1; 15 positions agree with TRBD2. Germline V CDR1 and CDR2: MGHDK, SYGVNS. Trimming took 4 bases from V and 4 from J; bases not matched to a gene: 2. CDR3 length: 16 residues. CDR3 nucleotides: TGTGCCAGCAGTGGGACTAGCGGGGGGGCTTACAATGAGCAGTTCTTC. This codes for CASSGTSGGAYNEQFF. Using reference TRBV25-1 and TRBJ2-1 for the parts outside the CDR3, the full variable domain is EADIYQTPRYLVIGTGKKITLECSQTMGHDKMYWYQQDPGMELHLIHYSYGVNSTEKGDLSSESTVSRIRTEHFPLTLESARPSHTSQYLCASSGTSGGAYNEQFFGPGTRLTVL.

Here the CDR3 reads CASSVEPAGSPDTQYF. CDR3 nucleotides: TGTGCCAGCAGCGTAGAGCCAGCGGGGTCCCCAGATACGCAGTATTTT. This sequence joins TRBV9 and TRBJ2-3, with 7 bases identical to TRBD2. Germline CDR1 reads SGDLS; CDR2 reads YYNGEE. CDR3 length equals 16 residues. Trimming cost V 0 bases and J 4 bases; bases outside gene matches: 8.

The CDR3 bases are TGTGCCAGCAGTGAAGTGGTAGTGAGCACAGATACGCAGTATTTT. It is translated as CASSEVVVSTDTQYF. The chain uses TRBV2 and TRBJ2-3, with unresolved D. Germline assignment: CDR1 SNHLY and CDR2 FYNNEI. V lost 1 base, J lost 0 bases, and 8 bases lay in between. The CDR3 loop spans 15 amino acids.

The CDR3 DNA reads TGTGCCAGTAGTGGGGGGGACAGGCGCACAGATACGCAGTATTTT. Translated, it gives CASSGGDRRTDTQYF. The chain combines TRBV19 with TRBJ2-3; tentative D call: TRBD1 (8 bases). The CDR3 loop spans 15 amino acids. Deletions cut 5 bases from V and 1 base from J, with 13 bases between. CDR1 and CDR2 from the germline V gene are LNHDA and SQIVND (reference sequence).

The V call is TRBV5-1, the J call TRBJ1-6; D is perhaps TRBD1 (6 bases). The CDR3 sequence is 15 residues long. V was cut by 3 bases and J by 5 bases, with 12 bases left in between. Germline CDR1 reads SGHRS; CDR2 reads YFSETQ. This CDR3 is CASSSQGIDNSPLHF. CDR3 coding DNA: TGCGCCAGCAGCTCCCAGGGGATTGATAATTCACCCCTCCACTTT.